These 28 T cell receptor beta chains were all obtained from the same sample, sequenced in a study of cytomegalovirus exposure and HLA in healthy donors. Researchers ran the PCR with 60 Vbeta and 13 Jbeta primers. Libraries were prepared by immunoSEQ multiplex PCR; TCRdb keeps only in-frame clonotypes and omits some of them. The sample shows about 150,000 clones, roughly 66% of them seen only once. The sequenced sample consisted of PBMCs. Receptors were obtained from a woman in her sixties or seventies in good health and CMV-seronegative.

The chain combines TRBV19 with TRBJ1-2; 11 bases line up with TRBD1. The CDR3 has 17 residues. Germline lookup yields CDR1 LNHDA and CDR2 SQIVND (reference sequence). V was pared by 7 bases and J by 8 bases, with 18 bases of the junction left unmatched. The CDR3 is CASTSRTGGAGGGGYTF. CDR3 bases: TGTGCCAGTACCAGCAGGACAGGGGGCGCCGGGGGGGGCGGCTACACCTTC. Complete variable domain (other parts from reference TRBV19 and TRBJ1-2): DGGITQSPKYLFRKEGQNVTLSCEQNLNHDAMYWYRQDPGQGLRLIYYSQIVNDFQKGDIAEGYSVSREKKESFPLTVTSAQKNPTAFYLCASTSRTGGAGGGGYTFGSGTRLTVV.

The chain employs TRBV7-9 and TRBJ2-5; 11 nucleotides agree with TRBD1. Germline V CDR1 and CDR2: SEHNR, FQNEAQ (reference sequence). V was clipped by 6 bases and J by 4 bases; unmatched bases: 7. The CDR3 has 15 residues. The CDR3 loop reads CASSPTGQGGETQYF. CDR3 bases: TGTGCCAGCAGTCCCACGGGACAGGGGGGAGAGACCCAGTACTTC.

This chain links TRBV7-6 with TRBJ2-2, with 10 nucleotides matching TRBD2. The germline CDR1 and CDR2 sequences are SGHVS and FNYEAQ. V lost 5 bases to trimming and J lost 0 bases; unmatched junction nucleotides: 3. The CDR3 sequence is 16 residues long. The chain's CDR3 is CASSALAGANTGELFF. CDR3 in DNA: TGTGCCAGCAGCGCGCTAGCGGGAGCGAACACCGGGGAGCTGTTTTTT.

The chain links TRBV28 to TRBJ1-1, with D maybe TRBD1 (5 bases). Between the trimmed V and J ends, which lost 2 bases and 0 bases, there was a span of 10 bases. CDR3 size: 15 residues. From germline, CDR1 is MDHEN and CDR2 SYDVKM. CDR3 loop: CASSLNPQVNTEAFF. DNA of the CDR3: TGTGCCAGCAGTTTAAACCCACAGGTGAACACTGAAGCTTTCTTT.

The table lists this clone with a count of one. The gene calls are TRBV27 and TRBJ2-3; D not certain. Germline V gene lookup returns CDR1 MNHEY and CDR2 SMNVEV (reference sequence). This CDR3 has 13 amino acids. Trimming cost V 5 bases and J 6 bases, with 12 bases left between them. CDR3 bases: TGTGCCAGCAGTCCCCCCGCGTCCGATACGCAGTATTTT. It encodes CASSPPASDTQYF.

With regard to this clone: In the same sample, other DNA sequences code for this CDR3. V usage is TRBV2 and J usage is TRBJ2-7; tentative D call: TRBD1 (5 bases). Per the germline V gene, CDR1 is SNHLY and CDR2 is FYNNEI. V was trimmed by 5 bases and J by 2 bases, leaving 13 bases between them. This CDR3 comprises 14 residues. CDR3 sequence: CASSRQKPPYEQYF. Here the CDR3 DNA reads TGTGCCAGCAGTAGACAGAAACCCCCCTACGAGCAGTACTTC.

The CDR3 is CASSRAPVGQGDYGYTF. CDR3 nucleotides: TGTGCCAGCAGCCGAGCGCCCGTCGGACAGGGGGACTATGGCTACACCTTC. The chain couples TRBV5-4 to TRBJ1-2; 10 bases are shared with TRBD1. This CDR3 contains 17 residues. V lost 4 bases and J lost 3; bases outside the gene matches: 12. Germline CDR1 SGHNT, CDR2 YYREEE (reference sequence).

The CDR3 here is CASSKIQGARETQYF. The CDR3 DNA reads TGTGCCAGCAGTAAAATACAGGGGGCTCGAGAGACCCAGTACTTC. This chain connects TRBV28 to TRBJ2-5; TRBD1 agrees at 9 bases. In germline, CDR1 is MDHEN, CDR2 SYDVKM. V was clipped by 5 bases and J by 4 bases; unmatched bases: 8. The CDR3 totals 15 residues.

The chain employs TRBV9 and TRBJ1-1; the match to TRBD1 covers 8 bases. The CDR3 loop spans 14 amino acids. The V gene's germline CDR1 is SGDLS and CDR2 YYNGEE. V shed 3 bases and J 9 bases; nucleotides not matched to a gene: 10. The CDR3 DNA reads as TGTGCCAGCAGCGCGCCGGGACAGGAATTCCAAGCTTTCTTT. Protein sequence: CASSAPGQEFQAFF.

The J gene is TRBJ2-1, the V gene TRBV7-8; 15 bases are shared with TRBD2. V shed 5 bases, J shed 9 bases, and the junction held 2 bases outside the gene matches. Per germline, CDR1 SGHVS and CDR2 FQNEAQ. This CDR3 has 14 residues. The CDR3 nucleotides are TGTGCCAGCAGCGCGGGACTAGCGGGGGGTGAGCAGTTCTTC. The encoded protein is CASSAGLAGGEQFF. Full variable domain (outside the CDR3, taken from reference TRBV7-8 and TRBJ2-1): GAGVSQSPRYKVAKRGQDVALRCDPISGHVSLFWYQQALGQGPEFLTYFQNEAQLDKSGLPSDRFFAERPEGSVSTLKIQRTQQEDSAVYLCASSAGLAGGEQFFGPGTRLTVL.

Only a few counts were recorded for this clone. J is TRBJ1-2 and V is TRBV29-1; D unclear. Germline-derived CDR1 and CDR2 are SQVTM and ANQGSEA. There are 13 residues in the CDR3. V lost 2 bases and J 4 bases, leaving 11 bases between the germline ends. The chain's CDR3 is CSVESSRGYGYTF. The DNA for the CDR3 is TGCAGCGTTGAAAGTAGCCGGGGCTATGGCTACACCTTC.

This chain uses TRBV9 with TRBJ2-3; TRBD1 agrees at 8 bases. The CDR3 loop spans 16 amino acids. V lost 2 bases and J lost 5; bases outside the gene matches: 10. Germline values: CDR1 SGDLS, CDR2 YYNGEE. The DNA of the CDR3 is TGTGCCAGCAGCGTTGGCAGGGGGCCCCGCAAAGATACGCAGTATTTT. The encoded protein is CASSVGRGPRKDTQYF.

Only a few counts were recorded for this clone. The chain carries TRBV6-6 and TRBJ2-7; TRBD2 agrees at 9 bases. Per the germline V gene, CDR1 is MNHNY and CDR2 is SVGAGI (reference sequence). The CDR3 spans 14 residues. After removal of 6 bases from V and 0 bases from J, the junction contained 3 bases not matched to a gene. In DNA form, the CDR3 reads TGTGCCAGCAGGCGGACTAGCGACTCCTACGAGCAGTACTTC. It translates to CASRRTSDSYEQYF.

V and J are TRBV18 and TRBJ1-6, with TRBD1 identical over 9 bases. This CDR3 spans 16 amino acids. Germline CDR1 is KGHSH and CDR2 is LQKENI. V shed 3 bases, J shed 6 bases, and the junction held 6 bases outside the gene matches. CDR3 in DNA: TGTGCCAGCTCACCGCAACCGGGACAGGGTAATTCACCCCTCCACTTT. This translates into CASSPQPGQGNSPLHF.

The chain combines TRBV19 with TRBJ1-4; D is possibly TRBD1 (5 bases). CDR1 and CDR2 from the germline V gene are LNHDA and SQIVND (reference sequence). This CDR3 comprises 14 residues. Between the trimmed V and J ends, which lost 2 bases and 5 bases, there was a span of 9 bases. The CDR3 loop reads CASSIMGRNEKLFF. CDR3 in DNA: TGTGCCAGTAGTATAATGGGGCGCAATGAAAAACTGTTTTTT.

The chain couples TRBV9 to TRBJ1-3, with D uncertain. The CDR3 has 16 residues. Trimming removed 0 bases from V and 0 bases from J, with 10 bases in between. CDR1 is SGDLS, CDR2 YYNGEE, per germline. For the CDR3, the DNA is TGTGCCAGCAGCGTAGGCCCGTTGAGCTCTGGAAACACCATATATTTT. The encoded protein is CASSVGPLSSGNTIYF.

The V and J genes are TRBV28 and TRBJ1-1; a weak D match, TRBD1 (5 bases). Germline CDR1 is MDHEN and CDR2 is SYDVKM. Trimming stripped 1 base from V and 6 bases from J, with 15 bases between. CDR3 length: 15 residues. The CDR3: CASSLSLGGVPEAFF. Here the CDR3 DNA reads TGTGCCAGCAGTTTATCGCTTGGGGGGGTGCCTGAAGCTTTCTTT.

The chain couples TRBV15 to TRBJ2-1; 13 nucleotides match TRBD2. J gave up 7 bases and V 10 bases, and 13 bases lay outside the gene matches. CDR3 length: 16 amino acids. The germline CDR1 and CDR2 sequences are LNHNV and YYDKDF (reference sequence). CDR3 coding DNA: TGTGCCAGCGAATTGGTGGGGACTAGCGGGATTAATGAGCAGTTCTTC. Amino acid sequence: CASELVGTSGINEQFF.

V is TRBV7-9 and J is TRBJ2-3; TRBD2 matches 7 bases. After removal of 1 base from V and 5 bases from J, the junction contained 9 bases not matched to a gene. CDR3 length: 16 residues. The germline gives CDR1 SEHNR, CDR2 FQNEAQ (reference sequence). CDR3 amino acids: CASSLEGGRPQDTQYF. The CDR3 DNA sequence: TGTGCCAGCAGCTTAGAGGGAGGGCGCCCACAAGATACGCAGTATTTT.

This clone is a singleton in its sample. The rearrangement links TRBV7-2 to TRBJ2-7; weak D call: TRBD2 (6 bases). Trimming stripped 1 base from V and 3 bases from J, with 13 bases between. There are 15 residues in the CDR3. The germline gives CDR1 SGHTA, CDR2 FQGNSA. CDR3 in amino acids: CASSLVVRDDYEQYF. As DNA, the CDR3 is TGTGCCAGCAGCTTAGTGGTGCGGGACGACTACGAGCAGTACTTC.

The chain links TRBV28 to TRBJ2-1; 10 bases are a match to TRBD2. The ends lost 5 bases at V and 7 bases at J; junction bases unmatched: 5. The CDR3 is 14 amino acids. The germline gives CDR1 MDHEN, CDR2 SYDVKM. The CDR3 coding sequence is TGTGCCAGCAGTCTGAGCGGGAGGGGGAATGAGCAGTTCTTC. This encodes CASSLSGRGNEQFF.

V usage is TRBV27 and J usage is TRBJ1-1; weak D call: TRBD1 (5 bases). Germline CDR1 MNHEY, CDR2 SMNVEV (reference sequence). CDR3 length: 15 amino acids. The V end was cut by 4 bases, the J end by 0 bases, with 12 bases between. The CDR3 is CASSSHGAVNTEAFF. DNA for the CDR3: TGTGCCAGCAGTTCGCATGGGGCAGTGAACACTGAAGCTTTCTTT.

The V gene is TRBV7-6, the J gene TRBJ1-4; D possibly corresponds to TRBD1 (6 bases). This CDR3 has 14 residues. The germline V gene has CDR1 SGHVS and CDR2 FNYEAQ. V lost 5 bases to trimming and J lost 3 bases, with 10 bases between them. For the CDR3, the DNA is TGTGCCAGCAGCCTACGACAGGCTAATGAAAAACTGTTTTTT. This translates into CASSLRQANEKLFF. The full variable domain, with the rest looked up from reference TRBV7-6 and TRBJ1-4, is GAGVSQSPRYKVTKRGQDVALRCDPISGHVSLYWYRQALGQGPEFLTYFNYEAQQDKSGLPNDRFSAERPEGSISTLTIQRTEQRDSAMYRCASSLRQANEKLFFGSGTQLSVL.

This rearrangement joins TRBV9 to TRBJ2-7; TRBD2 might be the D (6 bases). The V end was cut by 3 bases, the J end by 2 bases, with 12 bases between. This CDR3 contains 14 residues. Germline V gives CDR1 SGDLS, CDR2 YYNGEE. The CDR3 here is CASSGRDSAYEQYF. For the CDR3, the DNA is TGTGCCAGCAGCGGCCGGGACTCCGCCTACGAGCAGTACTTC.

This clone has only one observation. This chain links TRBV4-2 with TRBJ2-1; 9 nucleotides align to TRBD2. V dropped 0 bases and J dropped 10; count of bases not matched to a gene: 1. CDR1 is LGHNA and CDR2 is YNFKEQ in the germline V gene. The CDR3 loop spans 13 amino acids. The CDR3 coding sequence is TGTGCCAGCAGCCAAGATCTAGCGGGGGAGCAGTTCTTC. Protein: CASSQDLAGEQFF.

The genes are TRBV18 and TRBJ2-5; 9 bases line up with TRBD1. Matching the DNA end better, TRBJ2-7 makes the J call doubtful. Germline V gene data show CDR1 as KGHSH and CDR2 as LQKENI. This CDR3 has 15 residues. The CDR3: CASSDDRGSSYEQYF. CDR3 nucleotide sequence: TGTGCCAGCTCAGACGACAGGGGGAGCTCCTACGAGCAGTACTTC.

This clone was observed a handful of times. The CDR3 coding sequence is TGTGCCAGCAGCTTATCATCCCTAGCGGGTAATGAGCAGTTCTTC. Translation: CASSLSSLAGNEQFF. V gene TRBV7-8 combines with J gene TRBJ2-1; 8 bases are a match to TRBD2. This CDR3 comprises 15 residues. The trim removed 2 bases at V and 7 bases at J, leaving 7 bases unmatched. Germline V gene sequence: CDR1 SGHVS, CDR2 FQNEAQ.

The CDR3 DNA reads TGTGCCAGCAGTTGGGGGGGGACGCAGTATTTT. Protein product: CASSWGGTQYF. The chain combines TRBV6-5 with TRBJ2-3, with TRBD2 matching over 7 bases. The trim removed 4 bases at V and 9 bases at J, leaving 1 base unmatched. CDR3 length: 11 residues. From germline, CDR1 is MNHEY and CDR2 SVGAGI.